What follows is one T cell receptor (beta chain) and its context. This specimen comes from a study of blood T cells in healthy people across ages. CDR3 length: 15 amino acids. The germline V gene encodes CDR1 LGHDT and CDR2 YNNKEL (reference sequence). The ends were cut back, 1 base at V and 0 bases at J, with 8 bases in the middle. Using a J-beta primer mix together with a sample-barcoded 5' primer, a second PCR was run for 7 to 11 cycles. Via MiXCR, TCRdb re-called the 5' RACE reads, giving one row per CDR3 protein. There are roughly 1.5 million distinct CDR3 sequences in the sample; under 55% occur only once, and approximately 4% lies in the top ten.

The chain combines TRBV3-1 with TRBJ2-3, with TRBD2 as a possible D gene (6 bases). This clonotype was obtained from a woman aged 18 to 35 in good health. Sequences were obtained from blood. In DNA, the CDR3 is TGTGCCAGCAGCCAAGGCGGGGTAAGCACAGATACGCAGTATTTT. Its protein is CASSQGGVSTDTQYF.